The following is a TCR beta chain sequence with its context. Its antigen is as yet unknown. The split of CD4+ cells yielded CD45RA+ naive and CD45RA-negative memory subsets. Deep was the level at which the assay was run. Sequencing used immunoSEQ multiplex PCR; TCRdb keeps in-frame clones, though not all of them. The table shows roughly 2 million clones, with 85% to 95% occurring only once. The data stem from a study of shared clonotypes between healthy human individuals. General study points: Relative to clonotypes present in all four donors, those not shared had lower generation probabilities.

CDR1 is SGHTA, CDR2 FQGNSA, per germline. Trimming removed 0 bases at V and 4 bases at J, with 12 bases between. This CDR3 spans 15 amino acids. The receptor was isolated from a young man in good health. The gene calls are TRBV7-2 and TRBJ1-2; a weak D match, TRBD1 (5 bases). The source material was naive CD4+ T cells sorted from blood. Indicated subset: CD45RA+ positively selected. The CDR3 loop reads CASSLAPGMVYGYTF. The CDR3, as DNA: TGTGCCAGCAGCTTAGCTCCAGGGATGGTCTATGGCTACACCTTC.